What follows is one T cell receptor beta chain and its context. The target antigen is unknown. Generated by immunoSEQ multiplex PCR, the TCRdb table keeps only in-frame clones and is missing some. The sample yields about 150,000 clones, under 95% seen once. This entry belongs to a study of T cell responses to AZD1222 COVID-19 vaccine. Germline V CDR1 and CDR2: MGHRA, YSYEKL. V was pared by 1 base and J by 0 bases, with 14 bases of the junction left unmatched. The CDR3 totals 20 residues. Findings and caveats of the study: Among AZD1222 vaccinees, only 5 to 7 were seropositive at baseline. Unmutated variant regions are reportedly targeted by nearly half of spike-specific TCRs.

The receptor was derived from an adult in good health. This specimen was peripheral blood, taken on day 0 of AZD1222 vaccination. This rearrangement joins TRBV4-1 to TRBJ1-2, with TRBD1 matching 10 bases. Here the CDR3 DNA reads TGCGCCAGCAGCCAAGCCTCCGGGACAGGGGACGACGATGCTAACTATGGCTACACCTTC. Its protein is CASSQASGTGDDDANYGYTF.